Below, one T cell receptor beta chain is given with its context. This receptor's antigen is unknown. Base qualities are missing; no much larger clone stands one base away. This sample stems from a study of Graves' ophthalmopathy and Graves' hyperthyroidism listed by TCRdb under 2018. Broadly, across the study: Peripheral blood was collected at initial diagnosis, before any treatment. TCR beta repertoire signatures were used to distinguish Graves' ophthalmopathy from Graves' hyperthyroidism and to predict progression to ophthalmopathy. In total, 135 blood samples were TCR-sequenced: roughly 45 ophthalmopathy, some 75 hyperthyroidism and approximately 17 hyperthyroidism-to-ophthalmopathy patients. To explore V-J signatures distinguishing ophthalmopathy from hyperthyroidism, a discovery set of 100 patients (fewer than 45 ophthalmopathy, around 55 stable hyperthyroidism) was enrolled. An independent validation cohort was composed of 18 to 20 hyperthyroidism patients and some 16 patients who later progressed from hyperthyroidism to ophthalmopathy. T-cell repertoires of thyroid tissue and blood were compared in over 5 hyperthyroidism patients. After sampling, hyperthyroidism patients received methimazole starting at 30 mg daily, and ophthalmopathy patients received high-dose intravenous methylprednisolone. The 100 discovery patients were randomly divided into training and test sets at a 7:3 ratio.

The junction shows trimming of 5 bases on V and 5 bases on J, plus 13 bases between the germline ends. Including cysteine and phenylalanine, the CDR3 has 14 amino acids. Only the CDR3 region is kept as DNA, spanning 42 bases read in frame from base 1. TCR beta CDR3 regions were amplified from RNA transcripts for repertoire sequencing. A first-round RT-PCR used HTBI primers with the Qiagen OneStep RT-PCR kit, followed by a second-round multiplex PCR, size selection and purification. The libraries underwent paired-end sequencing with 100 bp reads on an Illumina HiSeq2000. In the original analysis: SOAPnuke was used for read processing, and reads with adapters, uncalled bases, a mean Phred below 15, or no exact constant-primer or identifier match were discarded. COPE v1.2.5 was used to merge high-quality paired reads. Each unique nucleotide sequence was defined as a clonotype, and clonotypes were aligned to IMGT TRB V, D and J references with MiTCR v1.1. The analysis was limited to V-J combinations with a frequency above 0.0001, which together covered approximately 99% of the repertoires. For each V-J combination, a TCR clonal expansion and chaos score was defined as the ratio of F50 clonal expansion to chaos observed in the TCRdist matrix. Features were reduced by Welch's t-statistics and random forest to around 14 V-J combinations, which fed a naive Bayes classifier. The Morisita-Horn index was used to measure how similar the thyroid and blood repertoires were. The raw public data were reprocessed by TCRdb itself: fastp quality trimming at Q25, MiXCR clonotype calling, in-frame beta chains only. CDR3 protein duplicates are merged, each entry listing the most common genes and DNA. TCRdb's processing, not the authors', yielded these V and J calls. The sample data list 200,000 to 250,000 distinct CDR3 sequences, and around a fifth of these were observed just once. The top ten clonotypes cover roughly 39% of the sample.

Ophthalmopathy patients had moderately to severely active disease, Clinical Activity Score of at least 3, NOSPECS grade of at least 4, and disease duration under 3 months. Anyone with other autoimmune diseases, uncontrolled infections, pregnancy or lactation was excluded from the study. Clinical symptoms, serum thyroxine, TRAb, thyroid ultrasound and orbital computed tomography were used for diagnosis. Ficoll-Paque density gradient centrifugation was used to isolate PBMCs from under 11 ml of fresh peripheral blood. Total RNA was extracted using Trizol reagent, and RNA quality was checked on an Agilent 2100 Bioanalyzer. Broader findings and caveats from the paper: No statistical method was used to set the sample size in advance, and the investigators knew which group each participant was assigned to. In validation, the model predicted ophthalmopathy progression with about 70% sensitivity and around 72% specificity; 12 predicted patients were CT-confirmed with GO in a median of approximately 6.5 months. In cross-validation, the 13-signature model distinguished ophthalmopathy from stable hyperthyroidism with less than 90% sensitivity and roughly 84% specificity, while in the test set the corresponding values were roughly 80% and 75%. Among expanded thyroid clonotypes with frequency above 0.001, most also showed up in blood, which suggests that blood repertoires may reflect the thyroid immune response.

The sequencing sample was made of peripheral blood. This receptor was obtained from a woman aged 50 to 60 with Graves' ophthalmopathy. Donor details come from another sample of the same person, matched by shared clones. The chain couples TRBV12-3 or TRBV12-4 to TRBJ1-5, and TRBD1 may be the D gene, going by 6 matching bases. CDR3 region: CASSPLYRDQPQHF. The bases read TGTGCCAGCAGTCCCCTATACAGGGATCAGCCCCAGCATTTT.